Shown below are 30 T cell receptor beta chains from a single sample sequenced in a study of blood T cell repertoires in COVID-19. Clones were sequenced by immunoSEQ multiplex PCR, and TCRdb holds only the in-frame ones, with some missing. The table has about 180,000 clones, roughly 86% seen once; the top ten hold roughly 2.9%. The sample was peripheral blood. The receptors originated from a woman in her 30s with active or convalescent COVID-19.

This chain links TRBV4-2 with TRBJ2-1, with 13 bases fitting TRBD2. This CDR3 is built from 16 residues. J was trimmed by 6 bases and V by 5 bases; bases with no gene match: 7. Germline V gene sequence: CDR1 LGHNA, CDR2 YNFKEQ. This chain's CDR3 is CASSITSGRASNEQFF. Written as DNA, the CDR3 is TGTGCCAGCAGCATTACTAGCGGGAGGGCCTCCAATGAGCAGTTCTTC.

The chain joins TRBV20-1 to TRBJ2-1; TRBD2 matches at 10 bases. This CDR3 is built from 14 residues. Germline assignment: CDR1 DFQATT and CDR2 SNEGSKA (reference sequence). V lost 3 bases to trimming and J lost 4 bases; unmatched junction nucleotides: 3. The CDR3 reads CSASASGSYNEQFF. In nucleotides, the CDR3 is TGCAGTGCTAGTGCTAGCGGGAGTTACAATGAGCAGTTCTTC.

DNA for the CDR3: TGTGCCAGCAGCCAAGATGGGCAGGGGGCGACAACTAATGAAAAACTGTTTTTT. It yields the protein CASSQDGQGATTNEKLFF. This chain connects TRBV4-2 to TRBJ1-4, with 8 bases matching TRBD1. This CDR3 is built from 18 residues. Looked up from germline, CDR1 is LGHNA and CDR2 is YNFKEQ. Trimming took 0 bases from V and 0 from J; bases not matched to a gene: 6.

The J gene is TRBJ1-2, the V gene TRBV6-7; D gene uncertain. TRBV6-7 falls under the ORF class, with uncertain function. This CDR3 is built from 15 residues. V lost 6 bases to trimming and J lost 3 bases, with 17 bases between them. CDR3 bases: TGTGCCAGCAGGACACACGACGGAACCCACTATGGCTACACCTTC. Translation gives CASRTHDGTHYGYTF.

This chain uses TRBV3-1 (or the pseudogene TRBV3-2) with TRBJ1-6, with D possibly TRBD1 on 6 matching bases. Germline V gene data show CDR1 as LGHDT and CDR2 as YNNKEL (reference sequence). The CDR3 covers 15 residues. The germline V and J ends were trimmed by 4 bases and 7 bases, with 14 bases remaining between them. Here the CDR3 DNA reads TGTGCCAGCAGCCCCTCCAGGGGCGTCAATTCACCCCTCCACTTT. Translation gives CASSPSRGVNSPLHF.

The CDR3 nucleotides are TGTGCCAGCAGCTCCTCCACCGGGTCCTTCTACCACACCATATATTTT. This gives the protein CASSSSTGSFYHTIYF. This sequence joins TRBV5-4 and TRBJ1-3; D is ambiguous. Trimming removed 3 bases at V and 8 bases at J, with 21 bases between. The germline CDR1 and CDR2 sequences are SGHNT and YYREEE (reference sequence). The CDR3 spans 16 residues. Full variable domain (rest looked up from reference TRBV5-4 and TRBJ1-3): ETGVTQSPTHLIKTRGQQVTLRCSSQSGHNTVSWYQQALGQGPQFIFQYYREEENGRGNFPPRFSGLQFPNYSSELNVNALELDDSALYLCASSSSTGSFYHTIYFGEGSWLTVV.

For this clone: Other DNA sequences of this sample code for an identical CDR3. The chain has TRBV29-1 and TRBJ1-5, with 10 bases aligning to TRBD1. V dropped 6 bases and J dropped 4; count of bases not matched to a gene: 0. This CDR3 has 12 residues. Germline lookup yields CDR1 SQVTM and CDR2 ANQGSEA. The CDR3 region is CSVGQGNQPQHF. In DNA, the CDR3 is TGCAGCGTGGGACAGGGGAATCAGCCCCAGCATTTT.

Points on this clone: The same CDR3 arises from other DNA sequences in this sample as well. This rearrangement joins TRBV4-1 to TRBJ2-7; the match to TRBD2 covers 9 bases. The CDR3 consists of 14 residues. Trimming at V came to 1 base and at J to 3 bases, leaving 1 base not matched to a gene. Looked up from germline, CDR1 is MGHRA and CDR2 is YSYEKL. The CDR3 spells CASSQVAGVYEQYF. CDR3 nucleotides: TGCGCCAGCAGCCAAGTAGCGGGGGTCTACGAGCAGTACTTC.

This chain joins TRBV30 and TRBJ1-6; D ambiguous. This CDR3 is 15 amino acids long. V gave up 5 bases and J gave up 0 bases, with 11 bases separating them. Germline V CDR1 and CDR2: GTSNPN, SVGIG (reference sequence). CDR3 nucleotides: TGTGCCTGGTCGGACGGGAGCTCCTATAATTCACCCCTCCACTTT. It yields the protein CAWSDGSSYNSPLHF.

This clone was recorded a few times. The chain couples TRBV23-1 to TRBJ1-2, with 8 bases identical to TRBD1. TRBV23-1 is labeled an ORF, and its function is uncertain. Trimming cost V 3 bases and J 4 bases; bases outside gene matches: 1. This CDR3 spans 13 amino acids. The CDR3 loop reads CASSHDRGYGYTF. Written as DNA, the CDR3 is TGCGCCAGCAGTCACGACAGGGGCTATGGCTACACCTTC.

This chain joins TRBV18 and TRBJ2-6; 7 bases are a match to TRBD1. The CDR3 is made up of 19 amino acids. Germline trimming cut 4 bases from V and 9 bases from J; bases unmatched to any gene: 21. Germline lookup yields CDR1 KGHSH and CDR2 LQKENI. The DNA of the CDR3 is TGTGCCAGCTCACGCCTTTCAGACAGGGCGGGCCCTGGTGGCAACGTCCTGACTTTC. Residues: CASSRLSDRAGPGGNVLTF. Together with reference TRBV18 and TRBJ2-6, the CDR3 gives the full variable domain: NAGVMQNPRHLVRRRGQEARLRCSPMKGHSHVYWYRQLPEEGLKFMVYLQKENIIDESGMPKERFSAEFPKEGPSILRIQQVVRGDSAAYFCASSRLSDRAGPGGNVLTFGAGSRLTVL.

Of note for this clone: This sample also contains other DNA sequences that code for the same CDR3. This chain connects TRBV5-4 to TRBJ2-1; no clear D. This CDR3 spans 11 amino acids. Deletions cut 4 bases from V and 4 bases from J, with 3 bases between. Per germline, CDR1 SGHNT and CDR2 YYREEE (reference sequence). In nucleotides, the CDR3 is TGTGCCAGCAGCCTATACAATGAGCAGTTCTTC. This encodes CASSLYNEQFF.

This clone showed up just once. The rearrangement joins TRBV3-1 (or the pseudogene TRBV3-2) to TRBJ2-1; TRBD2 aligns across 8 bases. Germline V gene data show CDR1 as LGHDT and CDR2 as YNNKEL (reference sequence). The trim removed 4 bases at V and 8 bases at J, leaving 7 bases unmatched. The CDR3 extends over 14 amino acids. CDR3 sequence: CASSLLSGVDEQFF. CDR3 DNA sequence: TGTGCCAGCAGCCTTCTTAGCGGGGTCGATGAGCAGTTCTTC.

The chain has TRBV4-2 and TRBJ2-7; 10 bases align to TRBD1. In germline, CDR1 is LGHNA, CDR2 YNFKEQ. The CDR3 runs 14 residues. Trimming took 4 bases from V and 4 from J; bases not matched to a gene: 4. CDR3 coding DNA: TGTGCCAGCAGCCCCGGGACAGGGGATTACGAGCAGTACTTC. Protein: CASSPGTGDYEQYF.

The V and J genes are TRBV5-6 and TRBJ2-7; D may be TRBD1 (5 bases). CDR3 length: 14 amino acids. Germline loops: CDR1 SGHDT, CDR2 YYEEEE. Trimming pared 0 bases from V and 1 base from J, leaving 8 bases between. Here the CDR3 reads CASSLADTSYEQYF. The CDR3 bases are TGTGCCAGCAGCTTGGCGGACACTTCCTACGAGCAGTACTTC.

The chain employs TRBV4-1 and TRBJ2-5, with D perhaps TRBD1 (6 bases). With 0 bases removed from V and 4 bases from J, the gap between germline ends came to 9 bases. Germline V gene sequence: CDR1 MGHRA, CDR2 YSYEKL. The CDR3 sequence is 14 residues long. The CDR3 loop reads CASSQDRGRETQYF. In nucleotides, the CDR3 is TGCGCCAGCAGCCAAGACAGGGGAAGAGAGACCCAGTACTTC.

This chain links TRBV7-9 with TRBJ1-2; D gene uncertain. Germline CDR1 reads SEHNR; CDR2 reads FQNEAQ (reference sequence). Trimming shortened V by 1 base and J by 3 bases, and 9 bases separated the two germline ends. There are 14 residues in the CDR3. In DNA form, the CDR3 reads TGTGCCAGCAGCTTAGTAGCGGTGGACTATGGCTACACCTTC. Residues: CASSLVAVDYGYTF. Supplemented by reference TRBV7-9 and TRBJ1-2, the full variable domain reads DTGVSQNPRHKITKRGQNVTFRCDPISEHNRLYWYRQTLGQGPEFLTYFQNEAQLEKSRLLSDRFSAERPKGSFSTLEIQRTEQGDSAMYLCASSLVAVDYGYTFGSGTRLTVV.

The genes are TRBV14 and TRBJ1-1; D possibly corresponds to TRBD1 (5 bases). Germline loops: CDR1 SGHDN, CDR2 FVKESK. V lost 4 bases to trimming and J lost 6 bases, with 15 bases between them. The CDR3 loop spans 14 amino acids. In nucleotides, the CDR3 is TGTGCCAGCAGCCGAAACCATAGGGGTTCTGAAGCTTTCTTT. This encodes CASSRNHRGSEAFF. The variable domain in full, completed from reference TRBV14 and TRBJ1-1, reads EAGVTQFPSHSVIEKGQTVTLRCDPISGHDNLYWYRRVMGKEIKFLLHFVKESKQDESGMPNNRFLAERTGGTYSTLKVQPAELEDSGVYFCASSRNHRGSEAFFGQGTRLTVV.

The V call is TRBV28, the J call TRBJ2-7; D ambiguous. CDR1 MDHEN and CDR2 SYDVKM come from the germline V gene. Trimming left V 6 bases short and J 3 bases short, with 15 bases between. This CDR3 region has 14 residues. Written as DNA, the CDR3 is TGTGCCAGCAGACCAGACTCGGATTACTACGAGCAGTACTTC. Its translation: CASRPDSDYYEQYF.

The J gene is TRBJ2-3, the V gene TRBV2; weak D call: TRBD2 (6 bases). Germline V CDR1 and CDR2: SNHLY, FYNNEI. Deletions cut 6 bases from V and 4 bases from J, with 8 bases between. This CDR3 contains 12 residues. Here the CDR3 DNA reads TGTGCCAGCAGGGGAGGATCAGATACGCAGTATTTT. This codes for CASRGGSDTQYF.

The genes are TRBV6-5 and TRBJ1-4; the D is unclear. The CDR3 extends over 13 amino acids. The germline V and J ends were trimmed by 8 bases and 4 bases, with 11 bases remaining between them. Germline V lookup: CDR1 MNHEY, CDR2 SVGAGI. DNA of the CDR3: TGTGCCAGCCTCACGAGTTTTAATGAAAAACTGTTTTTT. Encoded protein: CASLTSFNEKLFF.

This clone was observed once. V usage is TRBV3-1 (or the pseudogene TRBV3-2) and J usage is TRBJ2-5; the D is unclear. Germline CDR1 is LGHDT and CDR2 is YNNKEL (reference sequence). The CDR3 has 13 residues. The V end was cut by 0 bases, the J end by 5 bases, with 7 bases between. The CDR3 sequence is CASSQDARETQYF. The CDR3 DNA sequence: TGTGCCAGCAGCCAAGACGCGAGGGAGACCCAGTACTTC.

The J gene is TRBJ2-7, the V gene TRBV15, with D possibly being TRBD1 (6 bases). The CDR3 totals 14 residues. The V and J ends lost 1 base and 3 bases respectively, with 10 bases between them. Germline V gene data show CDR1 as LNHNV and CDR2 as YYDKDF (reference sequence). The CDR3 coding sequence is TGTGCCACCAGCAGAGTGGGGGCGGACTACGAGCAGTACTTC. It codes for CATSRVGADYEQYF.

This chain connects TRBV27 to TRBJ1-4, with TRBD1 matching over 11 bases. Germline values: CDR1 MNHEY, CDR2 SMNVEV (reference sequence). Losses at the gene ends were 3 bases for V and 7 bases for J; bases not matched to a gene: 10. CDR3 size: 17 residues. The CDR3 DNA is TGTGCCAGCAGTTTTTCGGACAGGGGGCTCGGCGGTGAAAAACTGTTTTTT. Its translation: CASSFSDRGLGGEKLFF. The entire variable domain, with the rest obtained from reference TRBV27 and TRBJ1-4, is as follows: EAQVTQNPRYLITVTGKKLTVTCSQNMNHEYMSWYRQDPGLGLRQIYYSMNVEVTDKGDVPEGYKVSRKEKRNFPLILESPSPNQTSLYFCASSFSDRGLGGEKLFFGSGTQLSVL.

The CDR3 loop reads CASRLGGGPLATDTQYF. For the CDR3, the DNA is TGTGCCAGTAGGCTTGGAGGAGGGCCCCTAGCAACAGATACGCAGTATTTT. The chain joins TRBV19 to TRBJ2-3, with D possibly being TRBD2 (6 bases). Looked up from germline, CDR1 is LNHDA and CDR2 is SQIVND (reference sequence). The CDR3 has 17 amino acids. V lost 6 bases and J lost 3, with 22 bases in between.

The genes are TRBV7-9 and TRBJ2-5; TRBD2 agrees at 13 bases. V was clipped by 1 base and J by 1 base; unmatched bases: 0. Germline V gene sequence: CDR1 SEHNR, CDR2 FQNEAQ (reference sequence). The CDR3 consists of 16 residues. This CDR3 reads CASSLGTSGGQETQYF. CDR3 in DNA: TGTGCCAGCAGCTTAGGGACTAGCGGGGGCCAAGAGACCCAGTACTTC.

The chain carries TRBV4-1 and TRBJ2-3, with D uncertain. Germline V gives CDR1 MGHRA, CDR2 YSYEKL. This CDR3 has 13 residues. Deletions cut 1 base from V and 3 bases from J, with 5 bases between. The CDR3 bases are TGCGCCAGCAGCCAAGCTTTGACAGATACGCAGTATTTT. Its translation: CASSQALTDTQYF.

The chain uses TRBV5-1 and TRBJ2-3; the D is unclear. The CDR3 is made up of 11 amino acids. The germline V and J ends were trimmed by 7 bases and 5 bases, with 8 bases remaining between them. Germline CDR1 SGHRS, CDR2 YFSETQ. Here the CDR3 reads CASSSQDTQYF. As DNA, the CDR3 is TGCGCCAGCTCGAGTCAAGATACGCAGTATTTT.

The rearrangement uses TRBV29-1 and TRBJ2-1; TRBD1 is a possible D gene (6 bases). Germline lookup yields CDR1 SQVTM and CDR2 ANQGSEA. This CDR3 contains 14 residues. V was shortened by 6 bases and J by 7 bases, with 19 bases between the two germline ends. The CDR3 here is CSVRPGQQPNEQFF. The CDR3 nucleotides are TGCAGCGTAAGACCGGGACAACAACCAAATGAGCAGTTCTTC.

This clone was recorded a few times. V and J are TRBV5-1 and TRBJ2-2, with TRBD2 matching 7 bases. V lost 0 bases, J lost 4 bases, and 3 bases stayed unmatched. Germline CDR1 SGHRS, CDR2 YFSETQ. This CDR3 spans 15 amino acids. The CDR3 sequence: CASSLELASTGELFF. CDR3 coding DNA: TGCGCCAGCAGCTTGGAACTAGCGAGCACCGGGGAGCTGTTTTTT.